This T cell receptor (beta chain) was observed in a study of T cells in Graves' hyperthyroidism and ophthalmopathy. This clonotype has a count of ten or more. Its cognate antigen is unknown. Study-wide points: Classification by a 13 V-J model distinguished ophthalmopathy from stable hyperthyroidism. The model forecast ophthalmopathy, anticipating it by a median roughly 6 months before onset.

Amplification targeted TCR beta CDR3 regions from RNA transcripts. First-round RT-PCR with HTBI primers amplified the TCR CDR3 region. MiXCR, applied by TCRdb to the multiplex PCR reads, yields one record per CDR3 protein. The data contain 730,000 or so distinct CDR3 sequences, over 15% of them singletons. Orbital computed tomography, thyroid ultrasound, serum thyroxine and TRAb, and clinical symptoms together informed the diagnoses. The germline CDR1 and CDR2 sequences are LGHDT and YNNKEL (reference sequence). V lost 1 base and J lost 6; bases outside the gene matches: 4. The CDR3 sequence is 15 residues long.

This clonotype originated in a woman aged 45-65 years with Graves' hyperthyroidism that later progressed to Graves' ophthalmopathy. V and J are TRBV3-1 and TRBJ2-3, with 10 nucleotides matching TRBD1. Sequenced material: blood. The CDR3 DNA reads TGTGCCAGCAGCCAAGGGGACAGGGGCTCTGATACGCAGTATTTT. It is translated as CASSQGDRGSDTQYF.